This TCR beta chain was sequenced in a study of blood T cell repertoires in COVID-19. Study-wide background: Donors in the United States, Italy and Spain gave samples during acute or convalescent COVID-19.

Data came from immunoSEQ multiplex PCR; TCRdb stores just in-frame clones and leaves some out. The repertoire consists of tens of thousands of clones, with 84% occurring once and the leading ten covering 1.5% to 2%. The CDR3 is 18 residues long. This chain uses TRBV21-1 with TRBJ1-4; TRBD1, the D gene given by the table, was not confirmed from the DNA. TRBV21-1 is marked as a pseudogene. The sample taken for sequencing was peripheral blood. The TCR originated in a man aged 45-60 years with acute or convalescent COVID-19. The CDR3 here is CASSRGHSKNATNEKLFF. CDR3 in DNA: TGTGCCAGCAGCCGTGGGCACAGCAAAAATGCAACTAATGAAAAACTGTTTTTT.